This T cell receptor (beta chain) was captured in a study of blood T cell repertoires in COVID-19. Study background: In each case, the material was cDNA or gDNA derived from T cells, B-cell-depleted T cells, or PBMCs.

How the authors handled the data: It was from reference gene primer amplification that nucleated cell counts were estimated. The data were produced by immunoSEQ multiplex PCR, yet TCRdb's version contains in-frame clones alone and is incomplete. That table furnishes V, J and clone size, whereas the DNA furnished D and trimming. The sample yields some 300,000 clones, approximately 86% seen once. There are 14 residues in the CDR3. V trimming: 1 base; J trimming: 6 bases; junction bases outside the gene matches: 0. From germline, CDR1 is SGHAT and CDR2 FQNNGV. V is TRBV11-2 and J is TRBJ2-7; 13 nucleotides align to TRBD2. This TCR was recovered from a man between 18 and 29 years old with active or convalescent COVID-19. Input material: peripheral blood. The CDR3 bases are TGTGCCAGCAGCTTAGGACTAGCGGGAGGCGAGCAGTACTTC. This sequence encodes CASSLGLAGGEQYF.